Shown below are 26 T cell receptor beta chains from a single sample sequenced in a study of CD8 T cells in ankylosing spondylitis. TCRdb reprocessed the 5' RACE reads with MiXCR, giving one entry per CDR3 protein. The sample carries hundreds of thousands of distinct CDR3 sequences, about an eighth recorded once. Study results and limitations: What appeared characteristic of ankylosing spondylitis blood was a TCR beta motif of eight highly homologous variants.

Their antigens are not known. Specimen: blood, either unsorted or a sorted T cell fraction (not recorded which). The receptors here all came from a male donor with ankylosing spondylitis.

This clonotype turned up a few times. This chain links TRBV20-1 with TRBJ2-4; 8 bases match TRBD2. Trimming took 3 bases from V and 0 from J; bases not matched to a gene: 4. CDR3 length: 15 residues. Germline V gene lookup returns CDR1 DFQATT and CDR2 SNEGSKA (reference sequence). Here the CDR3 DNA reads TGCAGTGCTAGCTTCGGGGGGGTAGCCAAAAACATTCAGTACTTC. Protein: CSASFGGVAKNIQYF.

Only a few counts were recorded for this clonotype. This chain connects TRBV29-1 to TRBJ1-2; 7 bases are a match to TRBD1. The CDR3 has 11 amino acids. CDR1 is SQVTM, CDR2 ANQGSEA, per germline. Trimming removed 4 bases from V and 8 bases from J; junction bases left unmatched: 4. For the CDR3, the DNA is TGCAGCGTTGCAACAGGGGACGGCTACACCTTC. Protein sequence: CSVATGDGYTF.

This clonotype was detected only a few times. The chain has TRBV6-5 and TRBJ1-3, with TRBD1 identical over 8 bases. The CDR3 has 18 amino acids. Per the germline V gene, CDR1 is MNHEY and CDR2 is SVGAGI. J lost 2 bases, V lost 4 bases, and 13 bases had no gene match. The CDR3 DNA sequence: TGTGCCAGCAGTTTTCGATACGGACAGGGAATGCCTGGAAACACCATATATTTT. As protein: CASSFRYGQGMPGNTIYF.

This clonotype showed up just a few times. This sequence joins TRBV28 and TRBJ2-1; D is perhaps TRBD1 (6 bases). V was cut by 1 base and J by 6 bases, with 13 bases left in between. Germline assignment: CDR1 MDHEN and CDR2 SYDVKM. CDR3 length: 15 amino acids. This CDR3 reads CASSLLPGEGNEQFF. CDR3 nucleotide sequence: TGTGCCAGCAGTTTATTGCCAGGGGAAGGCAATGAGCAGTTCTTC.

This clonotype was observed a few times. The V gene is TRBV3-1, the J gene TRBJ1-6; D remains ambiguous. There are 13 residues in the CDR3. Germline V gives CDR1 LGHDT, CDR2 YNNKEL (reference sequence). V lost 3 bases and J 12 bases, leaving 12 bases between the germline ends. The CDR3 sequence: CASSQDGDRPLHF. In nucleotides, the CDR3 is TGTGCCAGCAGCCAGGACGGCGACCGACCCCTCCACTTT. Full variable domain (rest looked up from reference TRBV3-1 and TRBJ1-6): DTAVSQTPKYLVTQMGNDKSIKCEQNLGHDTMYWYKQDSKKFLKIMFSYNNKELIINETVPNRFSPKSPDKAHLNLHINSLELGDSAVYFCASSQDGDRPLHFGNGTRLTVT.

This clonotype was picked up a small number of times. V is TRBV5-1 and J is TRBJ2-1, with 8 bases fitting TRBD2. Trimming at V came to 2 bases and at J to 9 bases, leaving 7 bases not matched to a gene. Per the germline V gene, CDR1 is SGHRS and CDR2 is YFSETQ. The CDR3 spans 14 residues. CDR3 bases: TGCGCCAGCAGCTTAGCGGGAGCTGACGGTGAGCAGTTCTTC. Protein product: CASSLAGADGEQFF.

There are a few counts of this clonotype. The CDR3 region is CSADRLAGRPYNEQFF. The CDR3 DNA reads TGCAGTGCCGACCGACTAGCGGGGCGACCATACAATGAGCAGTTCTTC. V and J are TRBV20-1 and TRBJ2-1, with 11 nucleotides matching TRBD2. V dropped 6 bases and J dropped 4; count of bases not matched to a gene: 11. This CDR3 is built from 16 residues. Germline V gives CDR1 DFQATT, CDR2 SNEGSKA (reference sequence).

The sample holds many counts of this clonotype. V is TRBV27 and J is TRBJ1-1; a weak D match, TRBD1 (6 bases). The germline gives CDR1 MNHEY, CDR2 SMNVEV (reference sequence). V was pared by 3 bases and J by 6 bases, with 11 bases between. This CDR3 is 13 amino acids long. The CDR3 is CASSFTGNAEAFF. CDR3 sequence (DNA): TGTGCCAGCAGTTTCACAGGGAATGCTGAAGCTTTCTTT.

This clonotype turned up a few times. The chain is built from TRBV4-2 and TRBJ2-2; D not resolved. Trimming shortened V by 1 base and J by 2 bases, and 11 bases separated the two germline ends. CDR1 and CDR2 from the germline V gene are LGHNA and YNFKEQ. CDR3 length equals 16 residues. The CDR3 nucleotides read TGTGCCAGCAGCCAAGGTGTGAGCGACAACACCGGGGAGCTGTTTTTT. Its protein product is CASSQGVSDNTGELFF.

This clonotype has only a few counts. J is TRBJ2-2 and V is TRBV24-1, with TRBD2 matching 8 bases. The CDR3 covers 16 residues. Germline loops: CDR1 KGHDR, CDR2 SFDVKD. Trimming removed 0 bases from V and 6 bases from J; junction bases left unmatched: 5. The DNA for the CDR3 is TGTGCCACCAGTGATTTGTCAGCGGGAGTACCCGGGGAGCTGTTTTTT. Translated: CATSDLSAGVPGELFF.

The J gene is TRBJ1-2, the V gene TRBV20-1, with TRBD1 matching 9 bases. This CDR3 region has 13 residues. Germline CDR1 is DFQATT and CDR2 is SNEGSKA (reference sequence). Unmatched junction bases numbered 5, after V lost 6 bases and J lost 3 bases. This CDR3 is CSAEDRGHYGYTF. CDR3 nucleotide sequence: TGCAGTGCCGAGGACAGGGGCCACTATGGCTACACCTTC.

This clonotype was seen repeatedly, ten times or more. The CDR3 nucleotides are TGCAGTGCTAGCGGGACTAGCGGGGAGGGACTAGCTAAAGAGACCCAGTACTTC. Its protein product is CSASGTSGEGLAKETQYF. The genes are TRBV20-1 and TRBJ2-5; the match to TRBD2 covers 13 bases. The CDR3 covers 18 residues. V shed 3 bases, J shed 3 bases, and the junction held 13 bases outside the gene matches. The germline V gene encodes CDR1 DFQATT and CDR2 SNEGSKA (reference sequence).

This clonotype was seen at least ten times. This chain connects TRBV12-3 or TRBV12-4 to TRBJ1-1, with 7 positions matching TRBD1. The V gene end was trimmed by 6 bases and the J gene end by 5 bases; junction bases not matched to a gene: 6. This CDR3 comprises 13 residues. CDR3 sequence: CASRPQGDTEAFF. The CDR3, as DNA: TGTGCCAGCAGGCCCCAGGGGGATACTGAAGCTTTCTTT.

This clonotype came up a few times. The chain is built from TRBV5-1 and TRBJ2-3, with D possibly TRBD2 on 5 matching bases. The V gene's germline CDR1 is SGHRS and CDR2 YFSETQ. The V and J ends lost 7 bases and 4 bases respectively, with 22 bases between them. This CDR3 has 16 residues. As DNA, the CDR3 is TGCGCCAGCGGGAGACAAGGTACAAAGACCGCAGATACGCAGTATTTT. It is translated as CASGRQGTKTADTQYF.

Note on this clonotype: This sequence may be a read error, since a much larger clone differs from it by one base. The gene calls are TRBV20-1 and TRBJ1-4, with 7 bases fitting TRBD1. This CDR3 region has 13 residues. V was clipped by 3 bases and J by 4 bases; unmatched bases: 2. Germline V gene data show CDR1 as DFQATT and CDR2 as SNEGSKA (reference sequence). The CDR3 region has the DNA TGCAGTGCTAGGGACAGGAATAATGAAAAACTGTTTTTT. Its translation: CSARDRNNEKLFF.

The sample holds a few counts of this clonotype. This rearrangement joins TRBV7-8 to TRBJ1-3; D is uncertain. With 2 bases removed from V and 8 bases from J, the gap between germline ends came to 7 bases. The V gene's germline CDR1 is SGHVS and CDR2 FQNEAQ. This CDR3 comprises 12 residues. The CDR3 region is CASSLIRDTIYF. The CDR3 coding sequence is TGTGCCAGCAGCTTAATTCGGGACACCATATATTTT. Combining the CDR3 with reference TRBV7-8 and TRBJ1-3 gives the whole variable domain GAGVSQSPRYKVAKRGQDVALRCDPISGHVSLFWYQQALGQGPEFLTYFQNEAQLDKSGLPSDRFFAERPEGSVSTLKIQRTQQEDSAVYLCASSLIRDTIYFGEGSWLTVV.

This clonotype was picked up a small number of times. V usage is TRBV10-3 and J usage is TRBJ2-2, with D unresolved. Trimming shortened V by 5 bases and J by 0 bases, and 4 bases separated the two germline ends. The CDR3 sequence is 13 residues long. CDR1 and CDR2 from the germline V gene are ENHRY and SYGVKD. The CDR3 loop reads CAISYTNTGELFF. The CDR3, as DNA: TGTGCCATCAGTTACACGAACACCGGGGAGCTGTTTTTT.

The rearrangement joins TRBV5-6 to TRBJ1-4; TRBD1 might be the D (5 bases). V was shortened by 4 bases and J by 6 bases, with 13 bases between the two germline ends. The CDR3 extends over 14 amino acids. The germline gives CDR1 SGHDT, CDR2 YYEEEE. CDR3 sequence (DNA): TGTGCCAGCAGCCCCCAGTGGGGCGATGAAAAACTGTTTTTT. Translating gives CASSPQWGDEKLFF.

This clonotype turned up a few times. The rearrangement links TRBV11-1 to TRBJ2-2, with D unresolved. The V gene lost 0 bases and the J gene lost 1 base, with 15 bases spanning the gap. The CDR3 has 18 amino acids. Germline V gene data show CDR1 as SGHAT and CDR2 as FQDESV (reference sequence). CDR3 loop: CASSLADHRTVNTGELFF. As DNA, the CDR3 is TGTGCCAGCAGCTTAGCCGACCACCGGACGGTGAACACCGGGGAGCTGTTTTTT.

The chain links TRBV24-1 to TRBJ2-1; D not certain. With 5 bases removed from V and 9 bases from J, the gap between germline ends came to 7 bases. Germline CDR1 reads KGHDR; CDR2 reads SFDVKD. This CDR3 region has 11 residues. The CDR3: CATSVGSEQFF. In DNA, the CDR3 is TGTGCCACCAGTGTCGGAAGTGAGCAGTTCTTC.

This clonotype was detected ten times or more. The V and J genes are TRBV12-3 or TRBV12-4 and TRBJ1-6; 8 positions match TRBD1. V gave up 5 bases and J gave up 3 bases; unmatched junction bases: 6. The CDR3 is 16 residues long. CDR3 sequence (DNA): TGTGCCAGCAGTGTATCAGGGGGCCTCTATAATTCACCCCTCCACTTT. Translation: CASSVSGGLYNSPLHF.

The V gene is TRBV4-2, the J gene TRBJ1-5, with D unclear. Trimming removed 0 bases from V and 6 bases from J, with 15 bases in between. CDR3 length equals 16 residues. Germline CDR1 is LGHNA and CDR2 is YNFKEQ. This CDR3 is CASSQDRKGGGQPQHF. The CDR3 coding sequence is TGTGCCAGCAGCCAAGATCGGAAGGGAGGAGGTCAGCCCCAGCATTTT.

CDR3 bases: TGCGCCAGCAGTCGGACCTGGACAGATACGCAGTATTTT. Translating gives CASSRTWTDTQYF. The chain carries TRBV5-1 and TRBJ2-3; D ambiguous. Looked up from germline, CDR1 is SGHRS and CDR2 is YFSETQ. The CDR3 length is 13 residues. The V and J ends lost 5 bases and 3 bases respectively, with 10 bases between them.

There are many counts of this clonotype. The CDR3 DNA follows: TGCGCCAGCAGCTTGGCCGGGACAGGTAACTACAATGAGCAGTTCTTC. Translation gives CASSLAGTGNYNEQFF. This chain connects TRBV5-1 to TRBJ2-1; 8 bases fit TRBD1. The CDR3 sequence is 16 residues long. Germline CDR1 is SGHRS and CDR2 is YFSETQ. V lost 0 bases to trimming and J lost 3 bases; unmatched junction nucleotides: 5.

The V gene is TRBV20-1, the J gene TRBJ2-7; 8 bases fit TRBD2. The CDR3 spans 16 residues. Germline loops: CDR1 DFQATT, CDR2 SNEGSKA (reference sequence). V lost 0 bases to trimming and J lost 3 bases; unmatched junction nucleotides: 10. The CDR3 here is CSARDPGGARVYEQYF. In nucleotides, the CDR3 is TGCAGTGCTAGAGATCCGGGGGGGGCCAGGGTCTACGAGCAGTACTTC.

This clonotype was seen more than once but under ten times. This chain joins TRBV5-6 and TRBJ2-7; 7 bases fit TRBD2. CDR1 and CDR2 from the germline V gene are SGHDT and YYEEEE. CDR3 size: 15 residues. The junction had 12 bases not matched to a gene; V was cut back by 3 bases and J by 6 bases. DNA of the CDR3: TGTGCCAGCAGCTCCCGGGGAGCGGGAAGACGCGAGCAGTACTTC. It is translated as CASSSRGAGRREQYF.